The T cell receptor beta chain under discussion was sequenced for a study of T cells after yellow fever vaccination. General study points: When the response was secondary, it was weaker but reached its peak faster, day 5 versus 15.

TCRdb re-called the 5' RACE reads through MiXCR, storing one row per CDR3 protein. This repertoire shows 200,000 to 300,000 distinct CDR3 sequences, approximately 6.7% found once; its top ten account for 0.85% to 1.2%. At least ten counts were recorded for this clonotype. Its antigen is still unknown. The CDR3 contains 13 residues. Germline V CDR1 and CDR2: SEHNR, FQNEAQ (reference sequence). The V end was cut by 4 bases, the J end by 5 bases, with 11 bases between. The sequence derives from a man aged 25 to 40 who received the YFV17D yellow fever vaccine. V usage is TRBV7-9 and J usage is TRBJ2-5; D is uncertain. This sample comprised CD4+ T cells sorted from PBMCs, obtained on the day of the yellow fever booster vaccination. The CDR3 DNA reads as TGTGCCAGCAGCTCCCTAGGTCTCGAGACCCAGTACTTC. It specifies CASSSLGLETQYF.